This T cell receptor beta chain derives from a study of shared clonotypes between healthy human individuals. Study information: Those who served as donors were a couple of women and a few men between the ages of 18 and 49.

This clone was recorded once. Antigen unknown. Every subset's genomic DNA went evenly onto several immunoSEQ plates. Sorted-subset replicate PCRs used roughly 210 ng of genomic DNA. This amount corresponded to about 30,000 T cell genomes. Libraries were prepared by immunoSEQ multiplex PCR; TCRdb keeps only in-frame clonotypes and omits some of them. This sample yields roughly 2.1 million clones, of which just over 90% are seen a single time; 1.7% belongs to the top ten. Germline V gives CDR1 SQVTM, CDR2 ANQGSEA. The V and J ends lost 4 bases and 5 bases, in that order; junction bases with no gene match: 5. CDR3 length equals 13 residues. General study results and limits: Naive subsets generally had larger estimated richness than memory subsets.

In the naive CD8 group, cells lacked CD45RO and were positively selected for CCR7, so terminally differentiated effector memory CD45RA+ cells were left out. The sample comprised naive CD8+ T cells from PBMCs. The rearrangement uses TRBV29-1 and TRBJ1-2, with 9 positions matching TRBD1. This TCR was recovered from a man aged 18 to 29 in good health. Some clones in this sample may be carry-over from other donors' samples. This CDR3 reads CSVGDRDLYGYTF. The CDR3 DNA follows: TGCAGCGTTGGGGACAGGGATTTGTATGGCTACACCTTC.